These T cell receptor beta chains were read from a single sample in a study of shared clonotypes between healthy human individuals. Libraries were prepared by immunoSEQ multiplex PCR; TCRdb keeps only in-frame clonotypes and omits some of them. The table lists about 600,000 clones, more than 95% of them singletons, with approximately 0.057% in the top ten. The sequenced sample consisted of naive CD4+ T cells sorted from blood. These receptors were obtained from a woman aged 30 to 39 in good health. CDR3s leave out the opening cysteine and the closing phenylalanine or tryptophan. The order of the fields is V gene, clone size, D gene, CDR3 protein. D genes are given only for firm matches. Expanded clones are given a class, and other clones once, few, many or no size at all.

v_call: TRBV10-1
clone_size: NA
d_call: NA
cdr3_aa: ASNKAGITDTQY

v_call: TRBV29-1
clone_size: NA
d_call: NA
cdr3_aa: SPLRDQPYEQY

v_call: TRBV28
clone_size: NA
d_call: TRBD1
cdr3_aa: ASRAQGAPTEAF

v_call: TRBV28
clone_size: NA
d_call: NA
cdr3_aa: ASSPLGGEYEQY

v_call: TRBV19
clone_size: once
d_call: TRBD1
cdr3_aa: ASSIDNVGTGDNQPQH

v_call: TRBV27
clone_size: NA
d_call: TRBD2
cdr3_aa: ASSLSLRETKNEQF

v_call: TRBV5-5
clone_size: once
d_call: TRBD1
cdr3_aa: ASSLLRGLYYEQY

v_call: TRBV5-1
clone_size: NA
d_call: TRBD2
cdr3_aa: ASSAMISGMETQY

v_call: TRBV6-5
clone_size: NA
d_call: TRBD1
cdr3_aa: ASSPGRDRYNEQF

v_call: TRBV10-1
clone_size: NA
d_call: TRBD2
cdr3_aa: ASSDGTSIYNEQF

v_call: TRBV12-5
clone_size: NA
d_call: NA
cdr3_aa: ASGFAVPGELF

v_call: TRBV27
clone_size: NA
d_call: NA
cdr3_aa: ASTGATEAF

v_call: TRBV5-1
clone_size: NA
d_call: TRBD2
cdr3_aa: ASSFLMTSGVTYEQY

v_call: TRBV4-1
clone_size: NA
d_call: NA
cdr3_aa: ASSQVHFGVETQY

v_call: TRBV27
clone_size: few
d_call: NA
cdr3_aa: ASRSWDGYNEQF

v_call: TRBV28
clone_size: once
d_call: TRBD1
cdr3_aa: ASSVYSGTGNYEQY

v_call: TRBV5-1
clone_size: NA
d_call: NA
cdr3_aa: ASSLELETQY

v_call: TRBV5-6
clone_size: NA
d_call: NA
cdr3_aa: ASSLAGGNWNQPQH

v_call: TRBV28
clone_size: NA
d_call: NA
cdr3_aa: ASSIQGKNTEAF

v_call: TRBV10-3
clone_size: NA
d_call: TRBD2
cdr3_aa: AGGTSGGAGANVLT

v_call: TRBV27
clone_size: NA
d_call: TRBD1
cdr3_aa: ASSLGDRGHEQY

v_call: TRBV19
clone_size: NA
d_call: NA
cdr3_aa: ASSPPSRGGETQY

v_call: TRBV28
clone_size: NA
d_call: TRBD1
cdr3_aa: ASRQPGQGSYEQY

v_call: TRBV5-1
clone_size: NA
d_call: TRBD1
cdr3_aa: ASSLQPGQETEAF

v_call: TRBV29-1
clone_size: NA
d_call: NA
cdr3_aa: SVEVRPIPQETQY

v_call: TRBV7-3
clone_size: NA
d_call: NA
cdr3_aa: ASSLTGAREQF

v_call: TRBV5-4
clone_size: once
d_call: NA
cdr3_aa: ASSFPQGPTSTDTQY

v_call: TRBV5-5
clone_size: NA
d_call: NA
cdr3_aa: ASSLAGGAGNQPQH

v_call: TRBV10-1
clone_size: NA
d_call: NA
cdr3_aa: ASSFYEQY

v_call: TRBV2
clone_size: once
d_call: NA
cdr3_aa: ASRDFSYNEQF

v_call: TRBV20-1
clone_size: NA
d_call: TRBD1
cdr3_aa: SAKTGVGYT

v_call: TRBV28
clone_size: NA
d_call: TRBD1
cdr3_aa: ASSLSGQGTGTTNTGELF

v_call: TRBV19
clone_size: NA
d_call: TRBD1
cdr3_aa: ASSEPGQGLIYGYT

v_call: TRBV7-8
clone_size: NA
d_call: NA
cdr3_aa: ASSLARYPGTGELF

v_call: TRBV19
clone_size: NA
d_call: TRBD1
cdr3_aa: ASSNGLTGGNQPQH

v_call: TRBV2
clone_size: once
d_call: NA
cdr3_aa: ASRRDTFYEQY

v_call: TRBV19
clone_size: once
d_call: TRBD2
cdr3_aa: ASTLHSGRVTEQF

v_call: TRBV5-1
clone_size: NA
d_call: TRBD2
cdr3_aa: ASRSLAGETHEQY

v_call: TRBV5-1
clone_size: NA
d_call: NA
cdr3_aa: ASSLGGKENTIY

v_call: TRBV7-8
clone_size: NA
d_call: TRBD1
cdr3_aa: ASSRLRDRGMAGYT

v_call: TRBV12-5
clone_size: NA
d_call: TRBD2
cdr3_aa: ASGSSGLAGETGELF

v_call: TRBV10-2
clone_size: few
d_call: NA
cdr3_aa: ASSEFRANTEAF